This paragraph covers one T cell receptor (beta chain) sequence. What it recognizes is unknown. Busulfan-fludarabine conditioning, marrow transplant, and cyclophosphamide on days +3 and +4 were administered. Measured with immunoSEQ multiplex PCR; TCRdb has only the in-frame clones, and not every one. The profile shows 23,000 or so clones, roughly nine tenths of them singletons. This record comes from a study of T cells after posttransplantation cyclophosphamide. Overall study results and limits: Later post-transplant blood repertoires were often dominated by donor CD8+ memory clones. TRB overlap between skin or GI tissue T cells and blood was limited. Recipient CMV seropositivity and CMV reactivation strongly tracked TRB clonality.

The CDR3 covers 16 residues. The germline V gene has CDR1 MNHEY and CDR2 SMNVEV (reference sequence). V was clipped by 4 bases and J by 1 base; unmatched bases: 8. This receptor was identified in a female patient in her 30s who received an allogeneic stem cell transplant from an unrelated donor, was CMV-positive, and had no GVHD. Some T cells may arise from the graft donor. The rearrangement links TRBV27 to TRBJ1-1, with 8 bases lining up with TRBD1. The sequences come from PBMCs, collected after allogeneic stem cell transplant with posttransplant cyclophosphamide. CDR3: CASSSLTTGANTEAFF. As DNA, the CDR3 is TGTGCCAGCAGTTCCCTTACGACAGGGGCGAACACTGAAGCTTTCTTT.